These 10 T cell receptor beta chains were sequenced from one sample in a study of shared clonotypes between healthy human individuals. Using immunoSEQ multiplex PCR, the repertoire was profiled, and TCRdb retains in-frame clones only, with some absent. The table includes some 1.1 million clones, around three quarters detected once. Sequenced: memory CD4+ T cells from PBMCs. Stated subset: CD45RA-negative fraction. These receptors came from a man younger than 35 in good health. Some clones in this sample may be carry-over from other donors' samples.

The chain joins TRBV30 to TRBJ1-3; TRBD1 matches 7 bases. The CDR3 sequence is 13 residues long. J lost 9 bases, V lost 2 bases, and 7 bases had no gene match. Germline values: CDR1 GTSNPN, CDR2 SVGIG (reference sequence). CDR3 in amino acids: CAWSPTQGSTIYF. The DNA for the CDR3 is TGTGCCTGGAGTCCCACACAGGGGAGCACCATATATTTT.

The table lists this clone with a few counts. The chain uses TRBV7-2 and TRBJ2-1; TRBD2 matches at 9 bases. Germline values: CDR1 SGHTA, CDR2 FQGNSA. V shed 1 base, J shed 8 bases, and the junction held 6 bases outside the gene matches. The CDR3 totals 15 residues. CDR3 nucleotides: TGTGCCAGCAGCTTAGGGGGCGGGAGGGCCTATGAGCAGTTCTTC. Amino acid sequence: CASSLGGGRAYEQFF.

There are a few counts of this clone. A much larger clonotype is one base distant, so this may be a read error. Other DNA sequences in this sample translate to the same CDR3. The V and J genes are TRBV28 and TRBJ1-5, with 8 bases lining up with TRBD1. With 6 bases clipped from V and 2 bases from J, the junction kept 3 bases outside the gene matches. Germline values: CDR1 MDHEN, CDR2 SYDVKM. This CDR3 region has 14 residues. The CDR3 region is CASRPTGGNQPQHF. CDR3 in DNA: TGTGCCAGCAGGCCGACAGGGGGCAATCAGCCCCAGCATTTT.

The chain has TRBV7-9 and TRBJ1-2; a possible D gene is TRBD1 (5 bases). Trimming pared 4 bases from V and 7 bases from J, leaving 16 bases between. The germline V gene has CDR1 SEHNR and CDR2 FQNEAQ (reference sequence). The CDR3 has 14 residues. CDR3 nucleotide sequence: TGTGCCAGCAGCTCCGAGGGGCTGTGGTCTGGCTACACCTTC. It specifies CASSSEGLWSGYTF.

The gene calls are TRBV15 and TRBJ1-5; 7 bases align to TRBD1. The trim removed 3 bases at V and 3 bases at J, leaving 5 bases unmatched. Germline lookup yields CDR1 LNHNV and CDR2 YYDKDF (reference sequence). There are 15 residues in the CDR3. The CDR3 loop reads CATSSDRANNQPQHF. The CDR3 bases are TGTGCCACCAGCAGCGACAGGGCCAACAATCAGCCCCAGCATTTT. The full variable domain, completed using reference TRBV15 and TRBJ1-5, is DAMVIQNPRYQVTQFGKPVTLSCSQTLNHNVMYWYQQKSSQAPKLLFHYYDKDFNNEADTPDNFQSRRPNTSFCFLDIRSPGLGDTAMYLCATSSDRANNQPQHFGDGTRLSIL.

The V gene is TRBV28, the J gene TRBJ1-4, with D uncertain. Trimming removed 5 bases at V and 7 bases at J, with 8 bases between. The CDR3 length is 12 residues. CDR1 and CDR2 (germline): MDHEN, SYDVKM. The CDR3 is CASSPGSEKLFF. For the CDR3, the DNA is TGTGCCAGCAGTCCGGGCAGTGAAAAACTGTTTTTT.

This sequence joins TRBV5-1 and TRBJ2-5, with a weak D call TRBD2 (6 bases). The CDR3 covers 12 residues. From germline, CDR1 is SGHRS and CDR2 YFSETQ. V lost 5 bases to trimming and J lost 3 bases, with 8 bases between them. The chain's CDR3 is CASRWGEETQYF. The CDR3 nucleotides are TGCGCCAGCAGGTGGGGGGAAGAGACCCAGTACTTC.

The V gene is TRBV9, the J gene TRBJ2-2; TRBD1 is a possible D gene (7 bases). V lost 4 bases and J 4 bases, leaving 14 bases between the germline ends. Per the germline V gene, CDR1 is SGDLS and CDR2 is YYNGEE. The CDR3 length is 15 residues. CDR3 sequence: CASSLRQGGTGELFF. CDR3 bases: TGTGCCAGCAGCCTCCGTCAGGGGGGCACCGGGGAGCTGTTTTTT.

This clone has more than one count but fewer than ten. The chain couples TRBV30 to TRBJ1-1; perhaps TRBD1 as D (5 bases). CDR3 length: 16 residues. From germline, CDR1 is GTSNPN and CDR2 SVGIG (reference sequence). The V gene lost 4 bases and the J gene lost 2 bases, with 20 bases spanning the gap. The CDR3 bases are TGTGCCTGGACAAAGGGGAACGGCGGCATTAACACTGAAGCTTTCTTT. It specifies CAWTKGNGGINTEAFF.

This sequence joins TRBV18 and TRBJ1-2; D unresolved. CDR3 size: 13 residues. The V end was cut by 4 bases, the J end by 7 bases, with 13 bases between. Per germline, CDR1 KGHSH and CDR2 LQKENI. CDR3 DNA sequence: TGTGCCAGCTCACAGGACGCCGTAAGTGGCTACACCTTC. Residues: CASSQDAVSGYTF.